This TCR beta chain was documented in a study of cytomegalovirus exposure and HLA in healthy donors. Regarding the study as a whole: Some V segments, including TRBV6-2 and TRBV6-3, were excluded as indistinguishable.

PCR amplification relied on 60 Vbeta primers (plus 13 Jbeta primers). Generated by immunoSEQ multiplex PCR, the TCRdb table keeps only in-frame clones and is missing some. Its table records 220,000 or so clones. This CDR3 comprises 16 residues. V lost 4 bases to trimming and J lost 1 base; unmatched junction nucleotides: 5. CDR1 is KGHSH, CDR2 LQKENI, per germline. As concerns this clone: Antigen specificity is unknown.

This TCR was recovered from a girl aged 2 to 10 in good health and CMV-seropositive. The genes are TRBV18 and TRBJ2-7; 12 bases map to TRBD2. The material sequenced was PBMCs. The CDR3 DNA follows: TGTGCCAGCTCACTGGGGACTAGCGGGTCGTCCTACGAGCAGTACTTC. Amino acids: CASSLGTSGSSYEQYF.